Listed here is a single T cell receptor (beta chain). The record originates from a study of blood T cell repertoires in COVID-19. V lost 1 base and J lost 2; bases outside the gene matches: 6. The CDR3 length is 17 residues. Germline V gene lookup returns CDR1 LGHDT and CDR2 YNNKEL (reference sequence). Per the original methods: Reference gene primer amplification gave nucleated cell count estimates. Method: immunoSEQ multiplex PCR; TCRdb's copy keeps in-frame clones and lacks some. V and J calls and clone size follow that table, whereas D and trimming were derived from the DNA. Among hundreds of thousands of clones listed, around nine tenths were seen once.

This rearrangement joins TRBV3-1 (or the pseudogene TRBV3-2) to TRBJ2-1; 9 bases line up with TRBD2. The sequenced sample consisted of PBMCs or T cells enriched from blood (not recorded which). The receptor comes from a woman aged 18 to 35 who had recovered from COVID-19. The DNA for the CDR3 is TGTGCCAGCAGCCAAGTTGGAGCGGGAGGACCCTACAATGAGCAGTTCTTC. Its protein is CASSQVGAGGPYNEQFF.